The following is a TCR beta chain sequence with its context. Its cognate antigen has yet to be identified. Base qualities are not recorded, but no much larger clone differs from it by a single base. The sample originates from a study of T cells in Graves' hyperthyroidism and ophthalmopathy (dated by TCRdb to the late 2010s). With regard to the full study: A discovery cohort of about a hundred patients, 43 with Graves' ophthalmopathy and 55 to 65 with stable Graves' hyperthyroidism, was used to find distinguishing TCR V-J signatures. Prospective prediction of ophthalmopathy was tested in an independent validation cohort of 18 hyperthyroidism patients and some 17 patients who later progressed to ophthalmopathy. The 100 discovery patients were randomly split 7:3 into training and test sets. The study also compared thyroid tissue and blood T-cell repertoires from about 6 Graves' hyperthyroidism patients. Following sampling, methimazole starting at 30 mg daily was given to hyperthyroidism patients, and high-dose intravenous methylprednisolone was given to ophthalmopathy patients. TCR Vbeta CDR3 sequencing of roughly 140 peripheral blood samples (approximately 44 ophthalmopathy, around 80 hyperthyroidism and around 17 progressor patients) is reported in the paper. What the research found in general, with its limitations: No statistical method was used to fix the sample size in advance, and group allocation was not hidden from the investigators. A model built on a 13 V-J signature distinguished ophthalmopathy from stable hyperthyroidism, reaching about 89% sensitivity and approximately 81% specificity in cross-validation and 80%/75% in testing. In validation, the model predicted progression to ophthalmopathy with approximately 71% sensitivity and approximately 72% specificity, a median of 6.5 months before onset. Most expanded thyroid clonotypes (frequency above 0.001) were also found in blood, which suggests that blood repertoires may mirror thyroid immune responses.

Amplification of TCR beta CDR3 regions was carried out from RNA transcripts. The first round of RT-PCR for the TCR CDR3 was performed with the HTBI primer set and the Qiagen OneStep RT-PCR kit. Libraries were constructed in a second round of multiplex PCR, after which size selection and purification were performed. Libraries were sequenced paired-end with 100 bp reads on an Illumina HiSeq2000. In the authors' own workflow: SOAPnuke was used to process the raw data, with reads discarded if the reads contained adapters or uncalled bases, had a mean Phred below 15, or lacked an exact constant-primer or identifier match. High-quality paired reads were merged using COPE v1.2.5, and each unique nucleotide sequence was defined as a clonotype. Clonotypes were aligned to IMGT TRBV, TRBD and TRBJ reference segments using MiTCR v1.1. The analysis included only V-J combinations with a frequency above 0.0001, which together covered about 99% of the repertoires. A TCS score was defined as the ratio of F50 (clonal expansion) to E x V (chaos), with BLOSUM62-based TCRdist applied between CDR3 peptides within each V-J. Welch's t-statistics and random forest reduced 500 to 650 V-J features to under 15, which were used in a naive Bayes classifier (R e1071). Thyroid-blood repertoire similarity was quantified with the Morisita-Horn index. TCRdb reworked the public reads: Q25 trimming with fastp, MiXCR clone assembly, productive beta chains retained. Rows with a matching CDR3 protein are joined into one entry that keeps the most common DNA and genes. The V and J calls, along with clone size, are taken from TCRdb and not from the paper's own processing. The sample table contains 600,000 to 700,000 distinct CDR3 sequences; only one count was recorded for about 45% of them. The top ten hold less than 9.5% of the sample.

Any patient with an uncontrolled infection, another autoimmune disease, pregnancy or lactation was excluded. Diagnoses relied on clinical symptoms, serum thyroxine and TRAb, thyroid ultrasound and orbital computed tomography. Trizol reagent was used to extract total RNA, and RNA quality was then checked on an Agilent 2100 Bioanalyzer. Trimming costs V 6 bases and J 4 bases, and their ends lie 15 bases apart. CDR1 MNHEY and CDR2 SVGAGI were looked up in the germline V gene. Reading from cysteine to phenylalanine, the CDR3 counts 14 amino acids. The only DNA kept is the CDR3, 42 bases in frame from the first base.

The chain links TRBV6-5 with TRBJ2-5, with no D gene named confidently. The sample taken for sequencing was peripheral blood or thyroid tissue (not recorded which). The clonotype was recovered from an adult man with Graves' disease, either hyperthyroidism or ophthalmopathy (not recorded which). DNA sequence: TGTGCCAGCAGCCAAGTAGGTGGGCGAGAGACCCAGTACTTC. Translation gives CASSQVGGRETQYF.